These T cell receptor beta chains were read from a single sample in a study of CD8+ T cells in alopecia areata. Clones were read by immunoSEQ multiplex PCR, and TCRdb kept only the in-frame ones, dropping some. The table has fewer than 110,000 clones, 65% to 85% seen once. The sample consisted of CD8+ T cells sorted from blood, taken at week 24, from a patient treated with tofacitinib. These receptor sequences come from a human donor with alopecia areata. Each CDR3 is given with its conserved first and last residue. Each record gives: J gene, clone size, V gene, D gene, CDR3 protein, CDR3 DNA. The D gene is left open where the match is weak. Clone size, where shown, is once, few, many, or a class for clones that have expanded.

j_gene: TRBJ2-2
abundance: .
v_gene: TRBV7-9
d_gene: .
CDR3aa: CATVTGELFF
CDR3nt: TGTGCCACCGTCACCGGGGAGCTGTTTTTT

j_gene: TRBJ1-2
abundance: medium-sized
v_gene: TRBV5-1
d_gene: TRBD1
CDR3aa: CASSLPGQGPGYGYTF
CDR3nt: TGCGCCAGCAGCTTGCCGGGACAGGGTCCAGGGTATGGCTACACCTTC

j_gene: TRBJ2-1
abundance: .
v_gene: TRBV5-1
d_gene: TRBD1
CDR3aa: CASRPDRGQYNEQFF
CDR3nt: TGCGCCAGCAGACCCGACAGGGGACAATACAATGAGCAGTTCTTC

j_gene: TRBJ1-1
abundance: few
v_gene: TRBV18
d_gene: TRBD1
CDR3aa: CASSLEDRVAEAFF
CDR3nt: TGTGCCAGCTCACTAGAAGACAGGGTCGCTGAAGCTTTCTTT

j_gene: TRBJ2-1
abundance: .
v_gene: TRBV7-2
d_gene: .
CDR3aa: CASSLLGGSYNEQFF
CDR3nt: TGTGCCAGCAGCTTACTTGGGGGATCCTACAATGAGCAGTTCTTC

j_gene: TRBJ1-2
abundance: .
v_gene: TRBV6-5
d_gene: .
CDR3aa: CASSYGREDGYTF
CDR3nt: TGTGCCAGCAGTTACGGGCGGGAGGATGGCTACACCTTC

j_gene: TRBJ2-1
abundance: .
v_gene: TRBV4-2
d_gene: TRBD2
CDR3aa: CASSQETSGGAEEQFF
CDR3nt: TGTGCCAGCAGCCAAGAGACTAGCGGGGGGGCCGAGGAGCAGTTCTTC

j_gene: TRBJ2-1
abundance: .
v_gene: TRBV7-2
d_gene: TRBD2
CDR3aa: CASSPTGGIYNEQFF
CDR3nt: TGTGCCAGCAGCCCTACGGGGGGGATCTACAATGAGCAGTTCTTC

j_gene: TRBJ1-5
abundance: few
v_gene: TRBV2
d_gene: .
CDR3aa: CASSIDLDNSNQPQHF
CDR3nt: TGTGCCAGCAGTATAGACCTCGACAATAGCAATCAGCCCCAGCATTTT

j_gene: TRBJ2-2
abundance: .
v_gene: TRBV19
d_gene: .
CDR3aa: CASTDRGTSNTGELFF
CDR3nt: TGTGCCAGTACCGACCGGGGGACCTCGAACACCGGGGAGCTGTTTTTT

j_gene: TRBJ2-2
abundance: .
v_gene: TRBV7-8
d_gene: .
CDR3aa: CASSLNSGELFF
CDR3nt: TGTGCCAGCAGCCTTAATTCCGGGGAGCTGTTTTTT

j_gene: TRBJ2-2
abundance: .
v_gene: TRBV6-1
d_gene: .
CDR3aa: CASSEANSDSFTGELFF
CDR3nt: TGTGCCAGCAGTGAAGCCAATTCGGACAGTTTCACCGGGGAGCTGTTTTTT

j_gene: TRBJ2-2
abundance: .
v_gene: TRBV7-9
d_gene: .
CDR3aa: CASSPAITNTGELFF
CDR3nt: TGTGCCAGCAGCCCTGCCATTACGAACACCGGGGAGCTGTTTTTT

j_gene: TRBJ2-2
abundance: .
v_gene: TRBV29-1
d_gene: .
CDR3aa: CSVGTGRNTGELFF
CDR3nt: TGCAGCGTTGGCACGGGGAGAAACACCGGGGAGCTGTTTTTT

j_gene: TRBJ2-5
abundance: .
v_gene: TRBV7-2
d_gene: .
CDR3aa: CASSRDSLEQETQYF
CDR3nt: TGTGCCAGCAGCCGGGACTCCTTGGAACAAGAGACCCAGTACTTC

j_gene: TRBJ2-1
abundance: .
v_gene: TRBV7-9
d_gene: TRBD1
CDR3aa: CASGWTGSSYNEQFF
CDR3nt: TGTGCCAGCGGTTGGACAGGGAGCTCCTACAATGAGCAGTTCTTC

j_gene: TRBJ2-4
abundance: .
v_gene: TRBV19
d_gene: TRBD1
CDR3aa: CASSMTGELAKNIQYF
CDR3nt: TGTGCCAGTAGTATGACAGGGGAGCTAGCCAAAAACATTCAGTACTTC

j_gene: TRBJ2-5
abundance: .
v_gene: TRBV5-4
d_gene: TRBD2
CDR3aa: CASSFGTSGGTQYF
CDR3nt: TGTGCCAGCAGCTTCGGGACTAGCGGAGGGACCCAGTACTTC

j_gene: TRBJ1-6
abundance: .
v_gene: TRBV5-6
d_gene: .
CDR3aa: CASSFAQEYSPLHF
CDR3nt: TGTGCCAGCAGCTTTGCACAGGAGTATTCACCCCTCCACTTT

j_gene: TRBJ2-1
abundance: .
v_gene: TRBV2
d_gene: .
CDR3aa: CATHRRGFSDNEQFF
CDR3nt: TGTGCCACGCACAGACGGGGGTTTTCAGACAATGAGCAGTTCTTC

j_gene: TRBJ2-7
abundance: .
v_gene: TRBV19
d_gene: .
CDR3aa: CASSPGLSYEQYF
CDR3nt: TGTGCCAGTAGCCCAGGACTGTCCTACGAGCAGTACTTC

j_gene: TRBJ2-5
abundance: .
v_gene: TRBV11-2
d_gene: .
CDR3aa: CASLLGQPQETQYF
CDR3nt: TGTGCCAGCTTATTAGGGCAGCCTCAAGAGACCCAGTACTTC

j_gene: TRBJ1-1
abundance: once
v_gene: TRBV7-9
d_gene: .
CDR3aa: CASSLAQGSNTEAFF
CDR3nt: TGTGCCAGCAGCTTAGCGCAAGGGTCGAACACTGAAGCTTTCTTT

j_gene: TRBJ2-1
abundance: .
v_gene: TRBV5-1
d_gene: TRBD2
CDR3aa: CASSPGLAVYNEQFF
CDR3nt: TGCGCCAGCAGCCCGGGACTAGCGGTCTACAATGAGCAGTTCTTC

j_gene: TRBJ2-7
abundance: .
v_gene: TRBV13
d_gene: TRBD2
CDR3aa: CASSYGPGLSSSYEQYF
CDR3nt: TGTGCCAGCAGTTACGGTCCGGGACTAAGTAGCTCCTACGAGCAGTACTTC

j_gene: TRBJ2-2
abundance: .
v_gene: TRBV5-1
d_gene: .
CDR3aa: CASTPPKTGANTGELFF
CDR3nt: TGCGCCAGCACCCCGCCGAAGACAGGCGCGAACACCGGGGAGCTGTTTTTT

j_gene: TRBJ1-5
abundance: .
v_gene: TRBV2
d_gene: TRBD1
CDR3aa: CASSRQGMNQPQHF
CDR3nt: TGTGCCAGCAGTCGACAGGGAATGAATCAACCCCAGCATTTT

j_gene: TRBJ2-7
abundance: .
v_gene: TRBV11-1
d_gene: .
CDR3aa: CASSLTGYEQYF
CDR3nt: TGTGCCAGCAGCTTGACTGGGTACGAGCAGTACTTC

j_gene: TRBJ2-1
abundance: .
v_gene: TRBV29-1
d_gene: .
CDR3aa: CSVEDPLWTVNYFYNEQFF
CDR3nt: TGCAGCGTTGAAGATCCGCTGTGGACAGTAAATTATTTTTACAATGAGCAGTTCTTC

j_gene: TRBJ2-1
abundance: .
v_gene: TRBV5-1
d_gene: TRBD2
CDR3aa: CASSSTGGSNEQFF
CDR3nt: TGCGCCAGCAGCAGCACCGGCGGGAGCAATGAGCAGTTCTTC

j_gene: TRBJ2-5
abundance: .
v_gene: TRBV7-9
d_gene: TRBD2
CDR3aa: CASSRAGLASGELTQYF
CDR3nt: TGTGCCAGCAGCCGGGCAGGACTGGCTAGCGGGGAATTAACCCAGTACTTC

j_gene: TRBJ1-1
abundance: .
v_gene: TRBV6-5
d_gene: .
CDR3aa: CASSPGSGSRTEAFF
CDR3nt: TGTGCCAGCAGCCCGGGCTCAGGGAGCAGGACTGAAGCTTTCTTT

j_gene: TRBJ2-7
abundance: .
v_gene: TRBV4-3
d_gene: TRBD2
CDR3aa: CASSQDWSGGFYEQYF
CDR3nt: TGCGCCAGCAGCCAAGATTGGAGCGGGGGGTTCTACGAGCAGTACTTC

j_gene: TRBJ2-7
abundance: .
v_gene: TRBV5-6
d_gene: .
CDR3aa: CASSSGSYEQYF
CDR3nt: TGTGCCAGCAGCTCGGGCTCCTACGAGCAGTACTTC

j_gene: TRBJ2-1
abundance: once
v_gene: TRBV7-9
d_gene: TRBD1
CDR3aa: CASSSGQGYNEQFF
CDR3nt: TGTGCCAGCAGCTCGGGACAGGGCTACAATGAGCAGTTCTTC

j_gene: TRBJ2-1
abundance: .
v_gene: TRBV5-1
d_gene: TRBD2
CDR3aa: CASSLNRLAAYNEQFF
CDR3nt: TGCGCCAGCAGCTTGAACAGGCTAGCGGCCTACAATGAGCAGTTCTTC

j_gene: TRBJ2-7
abundance: .
v_gene: TRBV4-2
d_gene: .
CDR3aa: CASSQEAQGPAYEQYF
CDR3nt: TGTGCCAGCAGCCAAGAGGCGCAGGGACCAGCCTACGAGCAGTACTTC

j_gene: TRBJ2-5
abundance: .
v_gene: TRBV13
d_gene: TRBD2
CDR3aa: CASSSRTSPAGDLQETQYF
CDR3nt: TGTGCCAGCAGCTCGAGAACTAGCCCAGCGGGGGATCTCCAAGAGACCCAGTACTTC

j_gene: TRBJ2-7
abundance: .
v_gene: TRBV30
d_gene: .
CDR3aa: CAWSSLLSEQYF
CDR3nt: TGTGCCTGGAGTTCTCTGCTTAGCGAGCAGTACTTC

j_gene: TRBJ2-5
abundance: once
v_gene: TRBV25-1
d_gene: TRBD1
CDR3aa: CASNYAGGQETQYF
CDR3nt: TGTGCCAGCAACTACGCAGGGGGACAAGAGACCCAGTACTTC

j_gene: TRBJ2-7
abundance: .
v_gene: TRBV30
d_gene: .
CDR3aa: CAWTGGAYEQYF
CDR3nt: TGTGCCTGGACAGGAGGAGCCTACGAGCAGTACTTC

j_gene: TRBJ2-5
abundance: .
v_gene: TRBV5-1
d_gene: TRBD2
CDR3aa: CASSLAGTSGTQETQYF
CDR3nt: TGCGCCAGCAGCTTGGCCGGGACTAGCGGGACCCAAGAGACCCAGTACTTC

j_gene: TRBJ1-2
abundance: .
v_gene: TRBV7-8
d_gene: .
CDR3aa: CASSPRTLALYGYTF
CDR3nt: TGTGCCAGCAGCCCCCGGACTCTAGCCCTCTATGGCTACACCTTC

j_gene: TRBJ2-7
abundance: .
v_gene: TRBV19
d_gene: .
CDR3aa: CASSTKPGEQYF
CDR3nt: TGTGCCAGTAGTACCAAACCCGGGGAGCAGTACTTC